The clone carrying this T cell receptor (beta chain) came up once. This specimen comes from a study of shared clonotypes between healthy human individuals. Deletions cut 2 bases from V and 5 bases from J, with 15 bases between. CDR3 size: 15 residues. The germline V gene encodes CDR1 MNHNS and CDR2 SASEGT. Sequencing was performed with immunoSEQ multiplex PCR; in TCRdb, only in-frame clones are kept and a portion is missing. This table has 600,000 to 750,000 clones, about three quarters appearing once. Splitting the CD4+ cells yielded a CD45RA+ naive subset and a CD45RA-negative memory subset. The chain couples TRBV6-1 to TRBJ2-5, with TRBD2 as a possible D gene (5 bases). The clonotype originates from a woman in her 30s in good health. Source material: memory CD4+ T cells sorted from blood. The subset denotes: CD45RA-negative fraction. Here the CDR3 DNA reads TGTGCCAGCAGTGAACGGGGTGGCTTGGGGGAGACCCAGTACTTC. It translates to CASSERGGLGETQYF.